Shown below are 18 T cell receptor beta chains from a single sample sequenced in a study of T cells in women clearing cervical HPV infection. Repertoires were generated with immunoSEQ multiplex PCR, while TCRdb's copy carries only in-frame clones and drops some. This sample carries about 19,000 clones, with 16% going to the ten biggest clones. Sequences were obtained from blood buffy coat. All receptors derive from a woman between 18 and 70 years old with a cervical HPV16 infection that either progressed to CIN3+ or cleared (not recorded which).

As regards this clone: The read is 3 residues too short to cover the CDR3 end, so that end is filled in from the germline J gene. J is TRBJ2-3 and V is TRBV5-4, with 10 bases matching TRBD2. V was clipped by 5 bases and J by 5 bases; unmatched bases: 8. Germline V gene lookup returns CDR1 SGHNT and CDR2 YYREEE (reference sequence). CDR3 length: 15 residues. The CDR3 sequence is CASSFSGGAEDTQYF. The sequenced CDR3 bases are TGTGCCAGCAGTTTCAGCGGGGGGGCGGAAGATACG.

The CDR3 protein is CASSIYLGADTQYF. The covered CDR3 bases are TGTGCCAGTAGTATTTACCTAGGGGCAGATACG. V is TRBV19 and J is TRBJ2-3, with D perhaps TRBD1 (5 bases). The read falls 3 residues short of the CDR3 end, and the missing part is taken from the germline J gene. Between the trimmed V and J ends, which lost 3 bases and 4 bases, there was a span of 11 bases. The CDR3 length is 14 residues. Germline assignment: CDR1 LNHDA and CDR2 SQIVND (reference sequence).

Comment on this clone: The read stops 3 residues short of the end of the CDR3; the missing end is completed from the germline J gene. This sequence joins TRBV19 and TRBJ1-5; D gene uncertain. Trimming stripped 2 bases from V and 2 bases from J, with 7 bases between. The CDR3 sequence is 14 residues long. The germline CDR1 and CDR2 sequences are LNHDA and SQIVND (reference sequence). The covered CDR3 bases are TGTGCCAGTAGTATAATGGGCCGCAATCAGCCC. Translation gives CASSIMGRNQP. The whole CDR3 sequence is CASSIMGRNQPQHF.

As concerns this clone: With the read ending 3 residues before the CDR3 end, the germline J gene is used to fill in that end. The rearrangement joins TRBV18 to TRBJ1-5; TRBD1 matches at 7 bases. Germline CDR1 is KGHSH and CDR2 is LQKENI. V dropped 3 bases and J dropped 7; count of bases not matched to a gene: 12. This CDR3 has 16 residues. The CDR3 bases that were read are TGTGCCAGCTCACCTGGCCGACAGGGTTTAGGGCAGCCC. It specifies CASSPGRQGLGQP. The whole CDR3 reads CASSPGRQGLGQPQHF.

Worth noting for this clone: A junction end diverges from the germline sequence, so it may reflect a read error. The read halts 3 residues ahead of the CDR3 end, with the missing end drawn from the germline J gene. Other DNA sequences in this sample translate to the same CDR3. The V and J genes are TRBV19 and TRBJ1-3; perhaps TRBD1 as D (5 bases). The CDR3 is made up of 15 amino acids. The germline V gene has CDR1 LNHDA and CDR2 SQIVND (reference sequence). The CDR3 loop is CASSIELQERNTIYF. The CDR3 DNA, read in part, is TGTGCCAGTAGTATAGAATTACAGGAGCGAAACACG.

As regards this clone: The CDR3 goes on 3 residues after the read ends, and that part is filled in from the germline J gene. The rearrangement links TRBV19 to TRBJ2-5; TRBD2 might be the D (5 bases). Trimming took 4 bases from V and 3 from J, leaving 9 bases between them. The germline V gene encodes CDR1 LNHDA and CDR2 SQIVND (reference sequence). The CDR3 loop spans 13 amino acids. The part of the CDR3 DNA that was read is TGTGCCAGTAGTACTCAGCGGAAAGAGACC. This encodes CASSTQRKET. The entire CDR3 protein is CASSTQRKETQYF.

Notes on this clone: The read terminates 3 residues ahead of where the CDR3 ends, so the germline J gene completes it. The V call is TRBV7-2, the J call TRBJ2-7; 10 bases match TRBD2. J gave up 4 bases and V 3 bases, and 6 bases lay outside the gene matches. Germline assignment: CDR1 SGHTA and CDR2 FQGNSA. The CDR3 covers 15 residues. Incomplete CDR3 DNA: TGTGCCAGCAGCTTCCAGCGGGGGGGCTCGTACGAG. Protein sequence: CASSFQRGGSYE. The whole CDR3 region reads CASSFQRGGSYEQYF.

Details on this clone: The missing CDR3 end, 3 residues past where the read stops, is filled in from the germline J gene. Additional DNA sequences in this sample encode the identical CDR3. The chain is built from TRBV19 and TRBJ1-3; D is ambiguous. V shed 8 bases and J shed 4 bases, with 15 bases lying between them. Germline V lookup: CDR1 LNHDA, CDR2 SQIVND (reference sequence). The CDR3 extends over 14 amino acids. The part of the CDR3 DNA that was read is TGTGCCAGTCAGGTCACCTTCAGCGGAAACACC. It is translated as CASQVTFSGNT. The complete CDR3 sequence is CASQVTFSGNTIYF.

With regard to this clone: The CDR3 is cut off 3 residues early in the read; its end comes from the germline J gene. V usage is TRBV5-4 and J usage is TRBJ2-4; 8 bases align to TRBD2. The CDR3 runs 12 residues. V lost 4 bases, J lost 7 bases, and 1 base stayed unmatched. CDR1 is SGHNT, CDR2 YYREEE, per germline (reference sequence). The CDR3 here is CASSPGGNIQYF. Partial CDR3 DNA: TGTGCCAGCAGCCCGGGGGGGAACATT.

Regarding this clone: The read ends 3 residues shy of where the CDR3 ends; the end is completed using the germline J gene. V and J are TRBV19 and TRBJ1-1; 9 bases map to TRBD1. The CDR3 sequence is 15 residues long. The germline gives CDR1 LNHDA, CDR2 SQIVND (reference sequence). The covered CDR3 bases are TGTGCCAGTATCTATACAGGGGGCGCCGACTATGGC. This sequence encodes CASIYTGGADYG. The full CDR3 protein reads CASIYTGGADYGAFF.

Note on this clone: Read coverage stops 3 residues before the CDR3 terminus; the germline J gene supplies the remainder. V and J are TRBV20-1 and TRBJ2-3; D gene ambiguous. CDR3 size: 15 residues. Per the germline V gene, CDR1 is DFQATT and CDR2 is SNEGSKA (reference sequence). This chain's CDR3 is CSASPPDRSNQPQYF. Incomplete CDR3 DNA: TGCAGTGCTAGCCCTCCCGACCGTAGCAATCAGCCG.

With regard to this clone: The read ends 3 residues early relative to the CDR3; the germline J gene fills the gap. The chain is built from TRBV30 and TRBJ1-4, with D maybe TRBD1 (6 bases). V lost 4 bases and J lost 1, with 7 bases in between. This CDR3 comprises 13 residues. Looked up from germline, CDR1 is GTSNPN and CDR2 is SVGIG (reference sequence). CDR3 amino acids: CAWKGQTNEKLFF. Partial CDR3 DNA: TGTGCCTGGAAGGGACAAACTAATGAAAAA.

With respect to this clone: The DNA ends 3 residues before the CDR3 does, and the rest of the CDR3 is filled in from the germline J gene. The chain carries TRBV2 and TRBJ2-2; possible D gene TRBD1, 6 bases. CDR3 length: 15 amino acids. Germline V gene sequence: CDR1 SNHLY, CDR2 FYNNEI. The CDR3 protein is CASSEEATGYEKLFF. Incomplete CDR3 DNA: TGTGCCAGCAGTGAAGAGGCGACAGGTTACGAAAAG.

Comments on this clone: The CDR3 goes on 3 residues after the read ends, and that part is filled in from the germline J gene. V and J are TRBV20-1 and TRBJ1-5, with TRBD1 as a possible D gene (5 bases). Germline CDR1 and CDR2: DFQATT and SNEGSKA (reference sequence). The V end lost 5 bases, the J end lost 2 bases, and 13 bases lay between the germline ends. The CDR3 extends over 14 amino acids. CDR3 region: CSADMGLGNQPQHF. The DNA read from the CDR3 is TGCAGTGCTGATATGGGGCTCGGCAATCAGCCC.

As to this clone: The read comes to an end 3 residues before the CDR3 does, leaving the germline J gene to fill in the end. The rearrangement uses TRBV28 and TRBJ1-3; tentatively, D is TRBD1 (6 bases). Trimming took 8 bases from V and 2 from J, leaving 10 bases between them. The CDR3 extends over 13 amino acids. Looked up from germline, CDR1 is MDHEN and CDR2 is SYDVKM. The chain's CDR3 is CASGGGAGNTIYF. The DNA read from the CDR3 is TGTGCCAGCGGTGGGGGCGCTGGAAACACC.

The CDR3 protein is CASSRGQGNEKLFF. The sequenced part of the CDR3 DNA is TGCGCCAGCAGCCGAGGACAGGGAAATGAAAAA. The chain is built from TRBV5-1 and TRBJ1-4; 8 bases align to TRBD1. The DNA ends 3 residues before the CDR3 does, and the rest of the CDR3 is filled in from the germline J gene. This CDR3 spans 14 amino acids. The junction had 4 bases not matched to a gene; V was cut back by 4 bases and J by 5 bases. Germline V gene sequence: CDR1 SGHRS, CDR2 YFSETQ.

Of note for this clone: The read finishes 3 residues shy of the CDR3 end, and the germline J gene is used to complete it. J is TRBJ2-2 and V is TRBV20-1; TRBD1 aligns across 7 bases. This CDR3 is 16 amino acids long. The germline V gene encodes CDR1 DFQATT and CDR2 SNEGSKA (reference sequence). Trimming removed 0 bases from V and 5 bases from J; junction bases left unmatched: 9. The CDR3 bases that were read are TGCAGTGCTAGAGATCAGAGACAGGGAGCAACCGGGGAG. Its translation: CSARDQRQGATGE. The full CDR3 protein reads CSARDQRQGATGELFF.

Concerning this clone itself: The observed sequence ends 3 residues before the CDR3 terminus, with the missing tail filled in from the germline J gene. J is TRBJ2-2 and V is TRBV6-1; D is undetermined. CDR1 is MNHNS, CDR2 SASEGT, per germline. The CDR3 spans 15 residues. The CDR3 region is CASREYSGNESPLFF. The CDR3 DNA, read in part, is TGTGCCAGCAGGGAATACAGTGGTAATGAGTCACCG.